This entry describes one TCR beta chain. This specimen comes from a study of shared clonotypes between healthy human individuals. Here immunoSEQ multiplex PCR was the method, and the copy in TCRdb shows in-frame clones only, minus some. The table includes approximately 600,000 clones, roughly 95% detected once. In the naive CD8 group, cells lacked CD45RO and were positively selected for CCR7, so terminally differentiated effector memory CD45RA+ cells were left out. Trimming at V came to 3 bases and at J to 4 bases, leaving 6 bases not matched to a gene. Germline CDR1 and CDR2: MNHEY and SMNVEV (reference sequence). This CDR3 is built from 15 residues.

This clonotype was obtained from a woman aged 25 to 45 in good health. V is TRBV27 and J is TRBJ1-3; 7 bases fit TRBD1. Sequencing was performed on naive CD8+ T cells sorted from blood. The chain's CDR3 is CASSLRQGGGNTIYF. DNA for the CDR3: TGTGCCAGCAGTTTGCGACAGGGAGGAGGAAACACCATATATTTT.